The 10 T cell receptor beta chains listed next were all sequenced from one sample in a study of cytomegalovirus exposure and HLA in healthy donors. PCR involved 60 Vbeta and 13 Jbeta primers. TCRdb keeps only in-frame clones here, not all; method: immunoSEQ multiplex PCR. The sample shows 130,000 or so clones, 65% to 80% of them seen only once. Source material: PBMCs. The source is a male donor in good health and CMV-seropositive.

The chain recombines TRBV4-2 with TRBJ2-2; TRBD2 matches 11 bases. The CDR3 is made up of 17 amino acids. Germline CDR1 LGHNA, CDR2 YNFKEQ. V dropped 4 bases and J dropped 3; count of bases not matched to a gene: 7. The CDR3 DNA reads TGTGCCAGCAGCCCTAAACTAGCGGGAGCGGACACCGGGGAGCTGTTTTTT. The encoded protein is CASSPKLAGADTGELFF.

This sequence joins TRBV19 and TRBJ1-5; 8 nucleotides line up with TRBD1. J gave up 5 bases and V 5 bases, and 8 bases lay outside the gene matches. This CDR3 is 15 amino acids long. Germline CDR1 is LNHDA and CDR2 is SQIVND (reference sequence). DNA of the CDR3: TGTGCCAGTAGTCTCCAGGGGGCGGTCGATCAGCCCCAGCATTTT. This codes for CASSLQGAVDQPQHF.

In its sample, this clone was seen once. The CDR3 spells CASSGQGKSYEQYF. The CDR3 DNA sequence: TGCGCCAGCAGTGGACAGGGGAAGTCCTACGAGCAGTACTTC. The chain couples TRBV10-1 to TRBJ2-7, with 8 bases lining up with TRBD1. Germline CDR1 reads WNHNN; CDR2 reads SYGVQD (reference sequence). The length of the CDR3 is 14 residues. The V and J ends lost 4 bases and 1 base, in that order; junction bases with no gene match: 3.

CDR3 loop: CASRNRDRGFEKLFF. CDR3 DNA: TGTGCCAGCAGAAACCGGGACAGGGGATTTGAAAAACTGTTTTTT. This chain uses TRBV7-9 with TRBJ1-4, with 10 bases identical to TRBD1. The germline gives CDR1 SEHNR, CDR2 FQNEAQ (reference sequence). The CDR3 extends over 15 amino acids. Trimming at V came to 6 bases and at J to 7 bases, leaving 8 bases not matched to a gene.

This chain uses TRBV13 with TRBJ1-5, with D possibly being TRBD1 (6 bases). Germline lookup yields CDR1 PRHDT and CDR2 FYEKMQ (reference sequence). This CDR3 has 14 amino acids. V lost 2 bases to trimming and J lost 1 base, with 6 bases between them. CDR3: CASSLQGSNQPQHF. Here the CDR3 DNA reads TGTGCCAGCAGCTTACAGGGGAGCAATCAGCCCCAGCATTTT.

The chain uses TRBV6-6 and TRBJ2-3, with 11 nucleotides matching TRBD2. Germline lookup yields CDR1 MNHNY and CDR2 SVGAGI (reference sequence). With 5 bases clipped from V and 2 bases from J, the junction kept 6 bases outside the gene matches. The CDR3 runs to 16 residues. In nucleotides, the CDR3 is TGTGCCAGCAGTCCCCTAGCGGGAGGTTCCACAGATACGCAGTATTTT. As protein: CASSPLAGGSTDTQYF.

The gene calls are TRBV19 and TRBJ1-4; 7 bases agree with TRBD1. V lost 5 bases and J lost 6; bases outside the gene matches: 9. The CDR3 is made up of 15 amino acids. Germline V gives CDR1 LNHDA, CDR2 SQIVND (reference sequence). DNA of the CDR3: TGTGCCAGTAGTGCCGGGACAGCCGGGTATGAAAAACTGTTTTTT. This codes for CASSAGTAGYEKLFF. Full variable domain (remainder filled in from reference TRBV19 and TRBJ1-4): DGGITQSPKYLFRKEGQNVTLSCEQNLNHDAMYWYRQDPGQGLRLIYYSQIVNDFQKGDIAEGYSVSREKKESFPLTVTSAQKNPTAFYLCASSAGTAGYEKLFFGSGTQLSVL.

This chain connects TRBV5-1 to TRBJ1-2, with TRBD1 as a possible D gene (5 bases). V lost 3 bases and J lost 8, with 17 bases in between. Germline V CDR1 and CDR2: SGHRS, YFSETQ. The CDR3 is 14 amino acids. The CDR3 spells CASSSTGTGRGYTF. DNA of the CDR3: TGCGCCAGCAGCTCAACCGGGACGGGGAGGGGCTACACCTTC.

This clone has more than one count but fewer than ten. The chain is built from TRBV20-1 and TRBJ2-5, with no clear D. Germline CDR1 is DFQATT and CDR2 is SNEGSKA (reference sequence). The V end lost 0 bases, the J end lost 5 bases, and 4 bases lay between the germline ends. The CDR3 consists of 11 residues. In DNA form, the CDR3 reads TGCAGTGCTAGAGATATCGAGACCCAGTACTTC. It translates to CSARDIETQYF.

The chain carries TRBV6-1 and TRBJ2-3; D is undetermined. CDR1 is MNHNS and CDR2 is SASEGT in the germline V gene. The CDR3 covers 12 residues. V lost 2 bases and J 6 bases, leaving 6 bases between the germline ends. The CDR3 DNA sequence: TGTGCCAGCAGTGAAATGGGCGATACGCAGTATTTT. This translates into CASSEMGDTQYF.